This T cell receptor (beta chain) comes out of a study of shared clonotypes between healthy human individuals. Study-wide results and caveats: Non-shared clonotypes displayed generation probabilities falling below those of clonotypes present in all four donors.

The CDR3 totals 17 residues. Per germline, CDR1 LNHNV and CDR2 YYDKDF (reference sequence). V dropped 3 bases and J dropped 9; count of bases not matched to a gene: 14. For this clone: No antigen is known for it.

Produced via immunoSEQ multiplex PCR; TCRdb's table is partial and in-frame only. The sample has over a million clones; roughly 96% are singletons. The receptor was derived from a man between 25 and 39 years old in good health. The source material was naive CD4+ T cells sorted from blood. The subset here: CD45RA+ positively selected. The rearrangement links TRBV15 to TRBJ2-1, with 10 nucleotides matching TRBD1. CDR3 protein: CATSRSPWDRGAIEQFF. The DNA of the CDR3 is TGTGCCACCAGCAGGAGCCCTTGGGACAGGGGAGCAATTGAGCAGTTCTTC. Full variable domain (rest looked up from reference TRBV15 and TRBJ2-1): DAMVIQNPRYQVTQFGKPVTLSCSQTLNHNVMYWYQQKSSQAPKLLFHYYDKDFNNEADTPDNFQSRRPNTSFCFLDIRSPGLGDTAMYLCATSRSPWDRGAIEQFFGPGTRLTVL.